The subject of this entry is one T cell receptor beta chain. As yet, its antigen is unknown. The data stem from a study of identifying expanded T cells in peripheral blood. Overall study findings and caveats: Across healthy donors, higher total template counts meant significantly greater roughly 2-week count variance. About 1.2 clones differed between technical replicates, versus roughly 16 and 20 over time.

Clones were read by immunoSEQ multiplex PCR, and TCRdb kept only the in-frame ones, dropping some. The repertoire consists of approximately 81,000 clones, with 84% occurring once and the leading ten covering around 20%. This sequence originates from a person between 18 and 69 years old in good health. The sample taken for sequencing was blood.

The CDR3 loop reads CASSPEADYEQYF. In DNA form, the CDR3 reads TGTGCCAGCTCACCAGAAGCAGACTACGAGCAGTACTTC. The chain carries TRBV18 and TRBJ2-7; no firm D call. The CDR3 is 13 residues long. Trimming removed 2 bases from V and 3 bases from J, with 8 bases in between. Per the germline V gene, CDR1 is KGHSH and CDR2 is LQKENI.